These T cell receptor beta chains were read from a single sample in a study of CD4 T cells in relation to SARS-CoV-2 and coronaviruses. No antigen has been identified for these receptors. The table came from immunoSEQ multiplex PCR; TCRdb's copy has only in-frame clones and leaves some out. The repertoire holds some 20,000 clones, roughly 76% seen once, with about 15% in the top ten. The sample comprised CD4+ T cells from PBMCs, cultured in vitro. These receptors came from a human donor in good health. Each CDR3 is given with its conserved first and last residue. Each record gives: J gene, V gene, clone size, D gene, CDR3 protein, CDR3 DNA. D genes are given only for firm matches. Clone sizes are given selectively: once, few, many, or a class where the clone is expanded.

J: TRBJ2-5; V: TRBV7-9; size: once; D: TRBD1; CDR3: CASSAGTGITQETQYF; DNA: TGTGCCAGCAGCGCCGGGACAGGGATTACCCAAGAGACCCAGTACTTC
J: TRBJ2-7; V: TRBV6-1; size: NA; D: NA; CDR3: CATRASAREQYF; DNA: TGTGCCACCCGGGCCTCCGCCCGCGAGCAGTACTTC
J: TRBJ1-1; V: TRBV5-1; size: NA; D: TRBD1; CDR3: CASSRGDRDTEAFF; DNA: TGCGCCAGCAGCCGTGGCGACAGGGATACTGAAGCTTTCTTT
J: TRBJ2-3; V: TRBV3-1/TRBV3-2; size: NA; D: NA; CDR3: CASSQESMWGDLDTQYF; DNA: TGTGCCAGCAGCCAAGAATCGATGTGGGGGGATTTAGATACGCAGTATTTT
J: TRBJ2-7; V: TRBV6-5; size: few; D: TRBD2; CDR3: CASIRTSGDGYEQYF; DNA: TGTGCCAGCATCCGGACTAGCGGAGATGGATACGAGCAGTACTTC
J: TRBJ2-7; V: TRBV7-9; size: few; D: NA; CDR3: CASSVETGTYEQYF; DNA: TGTGCCAGCAGCGTAGAAACCGGGACCTACGAGCAGTACTTC
J: TRBJ2-3; V: TRBV19; size: NA; D: TRBD2; CDR3: CASSWAGGPLDTQYF; DNA: TGTGCCAGTAGTTGGGCGGGGGGGCCGTTGGACACGCAGTATTTT
J: TRBJ1-2; V: TRBV7-2; size: NA; D: NA; CDR3: CASSLAPALSNYGYTF; DNA: TGTGCCAGCAGCTTAGCGCCAGCGCTTTCTAACTATGGCTACACCTTC
J: TRBJ1-2; V: TRBV9; size: NA; D: NA; CDR3: CASSVDNNYGYTF; DNA: TGTGCCAGCAGCGTAGACAATAACTATGGCTACACCTTC
J: TRBJ1-3; V: TRBV2; size: NA; D: NA; CDR3: CASRVPGNTIYF; DNA: TGTGCCAGCAGGGTACCTGGAAACACCATATATTTT
J: TRBJ2-3; V: TRBV27; size: once; D: TRBD2; CDR3: CASTPSGTYTDTQYF; DNA: TGTGCCAGCACCCCCAGCGGGACTTACACAGATACGCAGTATTTT
J: TRBJ1-1; V: TRBV5-1; size: NA; D: TRBD1; CDR3: CASRLEGTANVNTEAFF; DNA: TGCGCCAGCAGATTGGAGGGGACAGCCAACGTGAACACTGAAGCTTTCTTT
J: TRBJ1-1; V: TRBV7-3; size: NA; D: NA; CDR3: CASSLTPGRNTEAFF; DNA: TGTGCCAGCAGCTTAACGCCAGGTAGGAACACTGAAGCTTTCTTT
J: TRBJ2-7; V: TRBV6-5; size: NA; D: NA; CDR3: CASSSGQLWPYEQYF; DNA: TGTGCCAGCAGCTCCGGACAGCTCTGGCCCTACGAGCAGTACTTC
J: TRBJ2-7; V: TRBV6-6; size: few; D: TRBD1; CDR3: CASKPTGVGYEQYF; DNA: TGTGCCAGCAAACCAACAGGGGTCGGCTACGAGCAGTACTTC
J: TRBJ2-5; V: TRBV7-2; size: NA; D: NA; CDR3: CASSDRAYQETQYF; DNA: TGTGCCAGCAGCGACAGAGCGTACCAAGAGACCCAGTACTTC
J: TRBJ2-7; V: TRBV4-1; size: NA; D: TRBD1; CDR3: CASSQDLGQGSEQYF; DNA: TGCGCCAGCAGCCAAGATTTGGGACAGGGCTCCGAGCAGTACTTC
J: TRBJ2-1; V: TRBV18; size: NA; D: NA; CDR3: CASSPQGYYLESDEQFF; DNA: TGTGCCAGCTCACCACAGGGCTACTACCTTGAGTCCGATGAGCAGTTCTTC
J: TRBJ2-7; V: TRBV5-8; size: NA; D: TRBD1; CDR3: CASTRGTGAVYEQYF; DNA: TGTGCCAGCACCCGAGGGACAGGAGCAGTTTACGAGCAGTACTTC